A single sample gave rise to the 18 T cell receptor beta chains below, sequenced in a study of T cell repertoires in cytomegalovirus infection. TCRdb passed the reads through MiXCR, listing each CDR3 protein once. The sample consists of roughly 600,000 distinct CDR3 sequences, 24% of them appearing once. Input material: CD8+ T cells from PBMCs. The receptors originated from a human donor in good health (CMV status not recorded). Some clones in this sample may be carry-over from other donors' samples.

This clonotype was seen only a few times. J is TRBJ1-3 and V is TRBV9; D ambiguous. Germline V gene sequence: CDR1 SGDLS, CDR2 YYNGEE. The CDR3 spans 15 residues. V lost 3 bases, J lost 0 bases, and 10 bases lay in between. The CDR3 DNA reads as TGTGCCAGCAGCGCTGTTATTGGCTCTGGAAACACCATATATTTT. Translated: CASSAVIGSGNTIYF. Using reference TRBV9 and TRBJ1-3 for the parts outside the CDR3, the full variable domain is DSGVTQTPKHLITATGQRVTLRCSPRSGDLSVYWYQQSLDQGLQFLIQYYNGEERAKGNILERFSAQQFPDLHSELNLSSLELGDSALYFCASSAVIGSGNTIYFGEGSWLTVV.

The V gene is TRBV2, the J gene TRBJ2-7; D possibly uses TRBD1 or TRBD2 (5 bases each). This CDR3 spans 13 amino acids. V shed 4 bases and J shed 3 bases, with 10 bases lying between them. Germline V gene data show CDR1 as SNHLY and CDR2 as FYNNEI. The CDR3 reads CASSGGRSYEQYV. The CDR3 DNA follows: TGTGCCAGCAGTGGGGGACGGAGCTACGAGCAGTACGTC.

This clonotype was seen at least ten times. The rearrangement uses TRBV7-2 and TRBJ1-2; D not certain. Trimming left V 5 bases short and J 6 bases short, with 13 bases between. The CDR3 consists of 13 residues. Germline CDR1 is SGHTA and CDR2 is FQGNSA. The CDR3 DNA sequence: TGTGCCAGCAGCCCCGGGATCGATCATGGCTACACCTTC. Its protein product is CASSPGIDHGYTF.

This clonotype was recorded at least ten times. J is TRBJ1-5 and V is TRBV6-5, with D unclear. CDR1 is MNHEY, CDR2 SVGAGI, per germline. Trimming left V 6 bases short and J 1 base short, with 16 bases between. The CDR3 is 16 residues long. The CDR3 coding sequence is TGTGCCAGCAGCCGAGGACCGCATCGAAGCAATCAGCCCCAGCATTTT. The encoded protein is CASSRGPHRSNQPQHF.

V and J are TRBV9 and TRBJ2-1; D remains ambiguous. The germline V gene encodes CDR1 SGDLS and CDR2 YYNGEE. This CDR3 region has 12 residues. V lost 4 bases to trimming and J lost 8 bases, with 10 bases between them. The CDR3 nucleotides read TGTGCCAGCAGCTCCACCCGGGATGAGCAGTTCTTC. Translation gives CASSSTRDEQFF.

This clonotype has a count of ten or more. The chain employs TRBV25-1 and TRBJ2-7, with a tentative D call TRBD1 (6 bases). Germline V CDR1 and CDR2: MGHDK, SYGVNS. Trimming removed 2 bases at V and 3 bases at J, with 14 bases between. CDR3 length equals 15 residues. The CDR3 bases are TGTGCCAGCAGTGAAAGACAGGAGTTCAACTACGAGCAGTACTTC. Translation: CASSERQEFNYEQYF.

This clonotype came up once. This sequence joins TRBV28 and TRBJ2-7, with TRBD1 matching over 8 bases. Germline V CDR1 and CDR2: MDHEN, SYDVKM. This CDR3 spans 17 amino acids. Unmatched junction bases numbered 17, after V lost 6 bases and J lost 4 bases. The chain's CDR3 is CASSTLPRGRIEYEQYV. CDR3 DNA: TGTGCCAGCAGCACCCTGCCCAGGGGGCGTATCGAGTACGAGCAGTACGTC.

In DNA form, the CDR3 reads TGTGCCAGCAGTAACCGGGGGACAGGGAACACTGAAGCTTTCTTT. Protein sequence: CASSNRGTGNTEAFF. The chain employs TRBV6-2 or TRBV6-3 and TRBJ1-1; 8 bases agree with TRBD1. V shed 5 bases, J shed 1 base, and the junction held 6 bases outside the gene matches. The CDR3 sequence is 15 residues long. Looked up from germline, CDR1 is MNHEY and CDR2 is SVGEGT.

In this sample, this clonotype turned up many times. The V and J genes are TRBV7-6 and TRBJ2-1; a weak D match, TRBD2 (6 bases). The CDR3 consists of 14 residues. CDR1 and CDR2 (germline): SGHVS, FNYEAQ. V was cut by 5 bases and J by 8 bases, with 16 bases left in between. The CDR3 reads CASSLFFPGDEQFF. Written as DNA, the CDR3 is TGTGCCAGCAGCCTTTTTTTCCCGGGGGATGAGCAGTTCTTC.

The sample holds many counts of this clonotype. The genes are TRBV5-6 and TRBJ1-1; D remains ambiguous. Germline CDR1 reads SGHDT; CDR2 reads YYEEEE. V lost 4 bases and J 6 bases, leaving 16 bases between the germline ends. CDR3 length: 14 residues. The CDR3 coding sequence is TGTGCCAGCAGCCCACCCCTTGGGAAGCCTGAAGCTTTCTTT. It codes for CASSPPLGKPEAFF.

This clonotype showed up just a few times. J is TRBJ1-6 and V is TRBV5-5, with D tentatively TRBD1 (5 bases). CDR3 length: 13 residues. The germline V and J ends were trimmed by 0 bases and 10 bases, with 8 bases remaining between them. Germline V gives CDR1 SGHKS, CDR2 YYEKEE (reference sequence). Here the CDR3 DNA reads TGTGCCAGCAGCTTGGGAGGACACTCACCCCTCCACTTT. This translates into CASSLGGHSPLHF.

V gene TRBV15 combines with J gene TRBJ2-7; 9 bases are shared with TRBD1. V shed 0 bases and J 2 bases; nucleotides not matched to a gene: 5. Per the germline V gene, CDR1 is LNHNV and CDR2 is YYDKDF (reference sequence). This CDR3 has 16 amino acids. CDR3 coding DNA: TGTGCCACCAGCAGAGATGGGGGACAGGGACCCTACGAGCAGTACGTC. This gives the protein CATSRDGGQGPYEQYV.

This clonotype was counted only a few times. The chain is built from TRBV20-1 and TRBJ2-3; 12 positions agree with TRBD2. Per the germline V gene, CDR1 is DFQATT and CDR2 is SNEGSKA (reference sequence). CDR3 length: 14 amino acids. Trimming at V came to 5 bases and at J to 2 bases, leaving 2 bases not matched to a gene. The CDR3 loop is CSAGLAGHTDTQYF. The CDR3, as DNA: TGCAGTGCTGGACTAGCGGGGCACACAGATACGCAGTATTTT.

This clonotype was recorded a few times. The V and J genes are TRBV14 and TRBJ1-1, with no clear D. Trimming took 1 base from V and 8 from J, leaving 14 bases between them. This CDR3 region has 14 residues. Germline CDR1 SGHDN, CDR2 FVKESK. The CDR3 loop reads CASSQGVAGREAFF. Written as DNA, the CDR3 is TGTGCCAGCAGCCAAGGGGTGGCAGGTCGCGAAGCTTTCTTT. Full variable domain (outside the CDR3, taken from reference TRBV14 and TRBJ1-1): EAGVTQFPSHSVIEKGQTVTLRCDPISGHDNLYWYRRVMGKEIKFLLHFVKESKQDESGMPNNRFLAERTGGTYSTLKVQPAELEDSGVYFCASSQGVAGREAFFGQGTRLTVV.

In this sample, this clonotype turned up many times. In nucleotides, the CDR3 is TGTGCCAGCAATGGGGGGAGATCTGAAGCTTTCTTT. The encoded protein is CASNGGRSEAFF. The chain employs TRBV6-6 and TRBJ1-1; possibly TRBD1 for D (5 bases). This CDR3 is 12 amino acids long. CDR1 and CDR2 from the germline V gene are MNHNY and SVGAGI (reference sequence). Trimming took 7 bases from V and 6 from J, leaving 12 bases between them.

This clonotype was detected ten times or more. The rearrangement joins TRBV7-9 to TRBJ2-3; TRBD1 matches 7 bases. The CDR3 totals 17 residues. With 2 bases clipped from V and 3 bases from J, the junction kept 11 bases outside the gene matches. The germline V gene has CDR1 SEHNR and CDR2 FQNEAQ (reference sequence). The CDR3 DNA sequence: TGTGCCAGCAGCTTACCCCGACAGGGATCCGAGACAGATACGCAGTATTTT. Translation: CASSLPRQGSETDTQYF. The full variable domain, with the rest looked up from reference TRBV7-9 and TRBJ2-3, is DTGVSQNPRHKITKRGQNVTFRCDPISEHNRLYWYRQTLGQGPEFLTYFQNEAQLEKSRLLSDRFSAERPKGSFSTLEIQRTEQGDSAMYLCASSLPRQGSETDTQYFGPGTRLTVL.

A remark on this clonotype: One junction end does not reproduce the germline sequence, and a read error may be involved. This chain links TRBV10-3 with TRBJ2-3, with 9 nucleotides matching TRBD2. CDR3 length: 15 residues. CDR1 and CDR2 from the germline V gene are ENHRY and SYGVKD. The CDR3 DNA reads as TGTTCCATCAGTTGGACTAGCGATGAGACAGATACGCAGTATTTT. Translation gives CSISWTSDETDTQYF.

This clonotype was seen at least ten times. The V gene is TRBV4-3, the J gene TRBJ2-4; D might be TRBD2 (6 bases). The CDR3 consists of 14 residues. Trimming shortened V by 4 bases and J by 6 bases, and 13 bases separated the two germline ends. In germline, CDR1 is LGHNA, CDR2 YSLEER. The chain's CDR3 is CASSPNGGLNIQYF. The CDR3 bases are TGCGCCAGCAGCCCCAACGGGGGTCTAAACATTCAGTACTTC.